The clone carrying this TCR delta chain was counted between two and nine times. Its specificity is unknown. Since a much larger clone is just one base distant, this may be a read error. CDR1 is TSWWSYY and CDR2 is QGS in the germline V gene. The CDR3 runs to 20 residues. V gave up 0 bases and J gave up 3 bases; unmatched junction bases: 19. Gammadelta T cells were flow-sorted from PBMC into Vgamma9/Vdelta2+ and Vdelta2-negative populations for bulk analysis. The record originates from a study of γδ T cells in repeated Plasmodium falciparum infection. TCRdb re-processed the multiplex PCR reads via CATT. The profile shows about 51,000 delta-chain clones, roughly 1.9% of them singletons. Study-wide findings and caveats: Repeated controlled infections reportedly drove waves of new clonotype selection in Vdelta2-negative, mostly Vdelta1+, gammadelta repertoires.

This chain uses TRDV1 with TRDJ1; 7 bases match TRDD3. The sequenced material came from gamma-delta T cells from blood. The receptor was isolated from a pool of human donors (malaria-infected and uninfected, not separated). The CDR3 DNA follows: TGTGCTCTTGGGGAACTACCCTACTGGGGATGGAGGGTTCTGGCCGATAAACTCATCTTT. Its protein is CALGELPYWGWRVLADKLIF.